Included here is one T cell receptor beta chain sequence, with context. Its antigen remains unidentified. This sample is drawn from a study of CD8 T cells in Susac syndrome. Broader study findings: The study conceded that relatively few individuals underwent its TCR sequencing and HLA analysis.

With random hexamers, roughly 0.45 to 1 ug RNA was reverse transcribed. From the immunoSEQ multiplex PCR reads, TCRdb called clonotypes with MiXCR, one entry per CDR3 protein. The table includes about 150,000 distinct CDR3 sequences, approximately 94% detected once. The CDR3 has 15 amino acids. V is TRBV21-1 and J is TRBJ2-7; TRBD1, the table's D call, was not compared with the DNA. TRBV21-1 is a pseudogene locus. The source material was CD8+ T cells from PBMCs. This receptor was obtained from a human donor with multiple sclerosis. CDR3: CASSNGYGQSYEQYF. The CDR3 DNA follows: TGTGCCAGCAGCAATGGATATGGACAGTCCTACGAGCAGTACTTC.